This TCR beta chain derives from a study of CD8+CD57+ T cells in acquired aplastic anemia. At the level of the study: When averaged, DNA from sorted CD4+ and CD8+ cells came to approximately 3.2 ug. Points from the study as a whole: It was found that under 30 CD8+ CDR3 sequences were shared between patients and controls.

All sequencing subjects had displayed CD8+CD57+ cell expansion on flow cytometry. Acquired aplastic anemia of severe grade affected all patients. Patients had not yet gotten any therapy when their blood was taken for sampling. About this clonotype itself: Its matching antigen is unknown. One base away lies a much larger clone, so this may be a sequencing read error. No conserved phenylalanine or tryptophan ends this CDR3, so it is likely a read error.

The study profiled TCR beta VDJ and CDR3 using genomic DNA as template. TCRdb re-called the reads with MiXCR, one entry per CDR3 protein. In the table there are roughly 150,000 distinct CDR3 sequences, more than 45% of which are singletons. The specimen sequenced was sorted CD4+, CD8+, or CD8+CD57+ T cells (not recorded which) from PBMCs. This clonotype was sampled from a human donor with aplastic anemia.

The DNA of the CDR3 is TGCAGTGCTCCGACTAGCGGGAGAAGGAATGAGCAGTTCCTC. Protein product: CSAPTSGRRNEQFL. The genes are TRBV20-1 and TRBJ2-1; 12 nucleotides agree with TRBD2. The V gene end was trimmed by 5 bases and the J gene end by 7 bases; junction bases not matched to a gene: 6. The CDR3 runs to 14 residues. CDR1 and CDR2 (germline): DFQATT, SNEGSKA (reference sequence).